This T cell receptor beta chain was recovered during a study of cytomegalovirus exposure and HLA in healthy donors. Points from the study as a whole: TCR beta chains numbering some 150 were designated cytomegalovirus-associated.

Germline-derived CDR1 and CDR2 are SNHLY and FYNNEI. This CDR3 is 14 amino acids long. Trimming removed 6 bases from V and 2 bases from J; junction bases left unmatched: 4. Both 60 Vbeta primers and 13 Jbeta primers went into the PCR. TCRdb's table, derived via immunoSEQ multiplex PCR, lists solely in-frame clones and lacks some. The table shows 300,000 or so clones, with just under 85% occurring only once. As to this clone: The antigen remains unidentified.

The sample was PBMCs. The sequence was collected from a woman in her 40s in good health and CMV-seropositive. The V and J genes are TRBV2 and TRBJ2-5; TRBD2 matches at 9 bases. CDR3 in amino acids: CASRETSGQETQYF. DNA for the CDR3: TGTGCCAGCAGGGAGACTAGCGGACAAGAGACCCAGTACTTC.